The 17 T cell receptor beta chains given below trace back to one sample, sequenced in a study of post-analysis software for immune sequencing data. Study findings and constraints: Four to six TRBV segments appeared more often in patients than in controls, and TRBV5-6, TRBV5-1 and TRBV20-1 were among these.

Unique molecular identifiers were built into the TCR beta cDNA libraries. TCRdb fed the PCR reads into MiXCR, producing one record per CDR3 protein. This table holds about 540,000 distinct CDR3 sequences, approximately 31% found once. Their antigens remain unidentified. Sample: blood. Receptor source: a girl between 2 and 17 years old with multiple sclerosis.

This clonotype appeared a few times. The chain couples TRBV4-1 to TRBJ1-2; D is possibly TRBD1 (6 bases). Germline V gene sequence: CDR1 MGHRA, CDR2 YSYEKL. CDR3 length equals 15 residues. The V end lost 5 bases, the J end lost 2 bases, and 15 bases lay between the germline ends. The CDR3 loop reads CASSKPGHTNYGYTF. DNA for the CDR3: TGCGCCAGCAGCAAACCGGGACATACCAACTATGGCTACACCTTC.

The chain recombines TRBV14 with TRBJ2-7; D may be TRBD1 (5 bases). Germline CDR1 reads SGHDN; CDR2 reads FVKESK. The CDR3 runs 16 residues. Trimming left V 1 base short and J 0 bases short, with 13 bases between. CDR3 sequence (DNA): TGTGCCAGCAGCCAAGCCCAGGGTGAGAGCTCCTACGAGCAGTACTTC. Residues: CASSQAQGESSYEQYF.

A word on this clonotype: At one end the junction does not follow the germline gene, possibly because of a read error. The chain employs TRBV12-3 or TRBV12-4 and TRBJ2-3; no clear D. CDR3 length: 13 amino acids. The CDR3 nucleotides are TGTGCCAGCAGGATCCTAAGAGCAGATATGCAGTATTTT. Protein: CASRILRADMQYF.

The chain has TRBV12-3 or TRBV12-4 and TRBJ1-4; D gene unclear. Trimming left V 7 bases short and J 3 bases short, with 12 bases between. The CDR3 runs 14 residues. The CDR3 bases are TGTGCCAGCACCCTCCGGGGTCCTAATGAAAAACTGTTTTTT. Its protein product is CASTLRGPNEKLFF.

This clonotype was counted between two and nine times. CDR3 sequence: CASSQAGARRQPQHF. CDR3 DNA: TGTGCCAGCAGCCAAGCAGGGGCAAGGAGACAGCCCCAGCATTTT. The J gene is TRBJ1-5, the V gene TRBV3-1, with D possibly TRBD1 on 6 matching bases. Germline values: CDR1 LGHDT, CDR2 YNNKEL (reference sequence). Trimming left V 1 base short and J 7 bases short, with 14 bases between. The length of the CDR3 is 15 residues.

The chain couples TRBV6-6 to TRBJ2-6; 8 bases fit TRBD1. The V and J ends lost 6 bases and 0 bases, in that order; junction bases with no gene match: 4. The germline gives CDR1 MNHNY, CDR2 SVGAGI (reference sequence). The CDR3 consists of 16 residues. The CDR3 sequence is CASRRQGPSGANVLTF. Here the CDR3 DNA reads TGTGCCAGCAGGCGACAGGGGCCCTCTGGGGCCAACGTCCTGACTTTC.

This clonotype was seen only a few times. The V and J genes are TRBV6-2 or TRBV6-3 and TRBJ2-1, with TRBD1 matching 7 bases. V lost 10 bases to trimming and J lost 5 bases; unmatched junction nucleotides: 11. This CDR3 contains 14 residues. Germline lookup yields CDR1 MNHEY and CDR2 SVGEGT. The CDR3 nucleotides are TGTGCCACAATTCGACAGGGCTTAAACAATGAGCAGTTCTTC. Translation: CATIRQGLNNEQFF.

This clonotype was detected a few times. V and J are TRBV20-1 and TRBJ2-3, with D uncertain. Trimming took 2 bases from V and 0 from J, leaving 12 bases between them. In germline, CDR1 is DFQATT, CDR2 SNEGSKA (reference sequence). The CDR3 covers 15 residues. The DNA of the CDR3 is TGCAGTGCTAGACCCGACCTGACTAGCACAGATACGCAGTATTTT. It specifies CSARPDLTSTDTQYF.

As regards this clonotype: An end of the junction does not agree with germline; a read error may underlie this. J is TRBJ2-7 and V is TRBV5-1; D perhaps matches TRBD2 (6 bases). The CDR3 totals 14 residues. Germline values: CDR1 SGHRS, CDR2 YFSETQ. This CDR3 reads CPSSLEGRSYEQYF. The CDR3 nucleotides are TGCCCCAGCAGCTTGGAGGGTCGGTCCTACGAGCAGTACTTC. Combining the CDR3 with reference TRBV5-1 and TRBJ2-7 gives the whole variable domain KAGVTQTPRYLIKTRGQQVTLSCSPISGHRSVSWYQQTPGQGLQFLFEYFSETQRNKGNFPGRFSGRQFSNSRSEMNVSTLELGDSALYLCPSSLEGRSYEQYFGPGTRLTVT.

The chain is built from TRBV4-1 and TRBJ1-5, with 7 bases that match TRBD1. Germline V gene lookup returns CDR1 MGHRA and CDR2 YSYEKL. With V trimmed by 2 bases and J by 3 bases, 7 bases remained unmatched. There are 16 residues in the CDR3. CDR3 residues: CASSQRGTAHNQPQHF. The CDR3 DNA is TGCGCCAGCAGCCAAAGGGGGACAGCACACAATCAGCCCCAGCATTTT.

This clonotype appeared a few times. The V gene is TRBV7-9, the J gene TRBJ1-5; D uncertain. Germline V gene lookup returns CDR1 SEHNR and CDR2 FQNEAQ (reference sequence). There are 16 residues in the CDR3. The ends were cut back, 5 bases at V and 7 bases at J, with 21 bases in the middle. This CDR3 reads CASSPLSARVGQPQHF. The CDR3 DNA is TGTGCCAGCAGCCCCCTGTCAGCGAGAGTAGGACAGCCCCAGCATTTT.

CDR3 protein: CASSVEGLYNSPLHF. For the CDR3, the DNA is TGTGCCAGCAGCGTAGAGGGGCTCTATAATTCACCCCTCCACTTT. V usage is TRBV9 and J usage is TRBJ1-6, with D perhaps matching TRBD1 (5 bases). The CDR3 totals 15 residues. Germline V lookup: CDR1 SGDLS, CDR2 YYNGEE. The germline V and J ends were trimmed by 0 bases and 3 bases, with 7 bases remaining between them.

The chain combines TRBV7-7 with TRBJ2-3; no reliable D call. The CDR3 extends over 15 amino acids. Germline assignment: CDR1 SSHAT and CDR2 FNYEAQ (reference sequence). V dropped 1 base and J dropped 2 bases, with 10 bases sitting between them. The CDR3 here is CASSLGSSPTDTQYF. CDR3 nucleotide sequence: TGTGCCAGCAGCTTAGGGTCGAGCCCCACAGATACGCAGTATTTT.

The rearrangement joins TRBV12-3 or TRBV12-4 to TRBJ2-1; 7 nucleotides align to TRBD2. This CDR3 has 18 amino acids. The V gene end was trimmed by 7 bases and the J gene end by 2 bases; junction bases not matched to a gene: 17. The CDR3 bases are TGTGCCAGCACCTCCCAAGCCAGGCAGGGAGGGCCCTACAATGAGCAGTTCTTC. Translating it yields CASTSQARQGGPYNEQFF.

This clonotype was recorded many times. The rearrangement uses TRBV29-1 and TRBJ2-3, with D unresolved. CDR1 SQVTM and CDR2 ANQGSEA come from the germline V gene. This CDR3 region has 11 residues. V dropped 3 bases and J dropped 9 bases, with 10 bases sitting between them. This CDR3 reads CSVEAAGTQYF. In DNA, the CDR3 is TGCAGCGTTGAGGCGGCAGGAACGCAGTATTTT.

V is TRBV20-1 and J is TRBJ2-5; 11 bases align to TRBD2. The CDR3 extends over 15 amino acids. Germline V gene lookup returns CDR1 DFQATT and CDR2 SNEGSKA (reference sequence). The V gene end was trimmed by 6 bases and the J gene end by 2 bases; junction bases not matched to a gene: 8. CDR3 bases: TGCAGTGCCGAAGAGACTAGCGGGGTGCAAGAGACCCAGTACTTC. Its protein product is CSAEETSGVQETQYF.

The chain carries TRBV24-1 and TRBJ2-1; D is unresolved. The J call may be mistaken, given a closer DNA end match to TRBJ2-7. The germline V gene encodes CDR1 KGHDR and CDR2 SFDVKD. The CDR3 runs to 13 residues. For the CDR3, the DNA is TGTGCCACCAGTGACTACAATGACAATGAGCAGTACTTC. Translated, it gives CATSDYNDNEQYF.